Presented here are 3 T cell receptor beta chains from one specimen sequenced in a study of OX40 agonist ivuxolimab in advanced cancers. Profiling relied on immunoSEQ multiplex PCR, and the TCRdb table lists in-frame clones only, not all of them. The sample lists 45,000 or so clones, about 80% seen once, with over 3.5% in the top ten. The source was CD4+ or CD8+ T cells sorted from blood, collected in a trial of the OX40 agonist ivuxolimab. The receptors shown here come from an adult with an advanced solid tumor such as melanoma, head and neck, liver or kidney cancer.

This clone was detected a few times. The chain is built from TRBV19 and TRBJ1-2, with 9 bases that match TRBD1. The CDR3 totals 15 residues. With V trimmed by 6 bases and J by 4 bases, 9 bases remained unmatched. CDR1 is LNHDA and CDR2 is SQIVND in the germline V gene (reference sequence). CDR3 loop: CASSLGTGNAYGYTF. For the CDR3, the DNA is TGTGCCAGTAGCCTCGGGACAGGGAATGCCTATGGCTACACCTTC.

With respect to this clone: Its ends do not fully match the called genes, so a read error is possible. V gene TRBV7-8 combines with J gene TRBJ2-1; 8 positions match TRBD2. CDR1 is SGHVS and CDR2 is FQNEAQ in the germline V gene. The CDR3 is 15 amino acids. CDR3 DNA sequence: TGTGCCAGCAGCTACGTGGGGACTAGGCTGAATGGGCAGTTCTTC. Encoded protein: CASSYVGTRLNGQFF.

The J gene is TRBJ1-1, the V gene TRBV7-8; possibly TRBD1 for D (5 bases). This CDR3 region has 16 residues. Germline lookup yields CDR1 SGHVS and CDR2 FQNEAQ. The germline V and J ends were trimmed by 8 bases and 4 bases, with 23 bases remaining between them. Here the CDR3 DNA reads TGTGCCAGCTCCCAGCATGGGGCTTTAGAGGGCACTGAAGCTTTCTTT. This encodes CASSQHGALEGTEAFF.